This record concerns one TCR beta chain sequence. This clonotype was recorded at least ten times. Its antigen is not yet known. No base quality information exists; no much larger clone differs at one position. This sample is part of a study of naive and memory T cell subsets (dated by TCRdb to 2015 to 2018). In terms of the full investigation: The figure summarizing these samples reported ten or so blood donors, 7 tuberculin skin test biopsies and 3 saline control biopsies. As previously described, skin biopsies were taken from tuberculin skin test sites or from saline-injected control sites and processed for RNA extraction. PCR2 was typically performed as a SYBR Green qPCR that was stopped at a set threshold, although end-point PCR (around 6 cycles) could be used instead for low-input samples. What the work shows at the level of the full study, not this receptor alone: Skin biopsy collection and RNA processing details were not given in the paper but referenced to earlier studies. TCR sequences were reportedly obtained from both types of skin biopsy, with many more TCRs found at tuberculin skin test sites. The potential sensitivity of the RNA-based method to TCR transcript changes with T cell activation and differentiation was acknowledged. Higher TCR numbers at tuberculin skin test sites were interpreted as T cell infiltration of a delayed type IV hypersensitivity reaction.

The method was UMI-ligation and nested PCR. The ligated cDNA was amplified in four rounds of PCR with nested alpha and beta constant region primers together with the SP2 primer. For the blood and skin samples, TCR RNA was reverse transcribed with SuperScript IV using primers for the alpha and beta constant regions. Using T4 RNA ligase 1, an oligonucleotide carrying both the Illumina SP2 primer and a UMI was ligated onto the 3' end of the cDNA. To prevent hairpin formation, the 12-nucleotide UMI was made up of two random hexamers with an eight-base spacer between them. TCR alpha and beta chain libraries were processed separately from the second PCR onward, with dual indexing for multiplexing. After pooling, the indexed libraries were analyzed by capillary electrophoresis and sequenced on either an Illumina MiSeq or NextSeq. Libraries were spiked with PhiX DNA at roughly 5-7% so that base diversity was increased and cluster recognition was improved. The paper's processing steps were these. Demultiplexor pulled UMIs out of read 2, joined the UMIs with the TCR sequence from read 1, and separated reads according to sample indices. V and J genes and V-J junctions were identified by Decombinator, and each TCR was assigned a five-part identifier that included V and J deletions. UMIs were used by Collapsinator to correct sequencing errors and PCR amplification heterogeneity, so that a UMI-based abundance was obtained for each TCR. Identifiers were converted to nucleotide sequence by CDR3Translator and translated to amino acids, and CDR3 regions were extracted on the basis of terminal motifs. Error-corrected counts of alpha and beta TCRs from blood and skin were compared after being normalized to the amount of input RNA. The raw public data were reprocessed by TCRdb itself: fastp quality trimming at Q25, MiXCR clonotype calling, in-frame beta chains only. Each entry merges the rows of one CDR3 protein and shows their most common DNA and genes. The V and J calls reflect TCRdb's pipeline rather than the authors' work. This sample has 11,000 to 15,000 distinct CDR3 sequences in its table, and around 5.2% of those were observed once. The ten largest clonotypes hold 6.5% to 10% of the sample.

At the junction V is shortened by 3 bases and J by 7 bases, with 7 bases in between. Including cysteine and phenylalanine, the CDR3 has 12 amino acids. Only CDR3 DNA remains: 36 bases, in frame from the first base. The germline V gene supplies CDR1 MDHEN and CDR2 SYDVKM. According to the study, the label for this sample's treatment or condition signals: skin biopsy from PPD injection site in Mantoux-positive individual. The study reported a robust and sensitive protocol to amplify, sequence and analyze TCRs, based on 3' ligation of a UMI-containing oligonucleotide to TCR cDNA. In individuals with a positive Mantoux test, tuberculin skin test biopsies were taken from sites that had been injected with PPD. Total RNA, without cell sorting, was DNase treated with RQ1 DNase before reverse transcription, targeting about 1 to 1000 ng input. Skin biopsy and whole blood libraries were made to test pipeline robustness in samples where T cells form a minority population.

The TCR comes from an adult in good health. The receptor chain draws on TRBV28 and TRBJ1-5; the D gene identity is not certain. Sequenced here: skin, sampled from a tuberculin skin test site. The CDR3 has the sequence CASSFGVQPQHF. The bases read TGTGCCAGCAGTTTTGGGGTCCAGCCCCAGCATTTT.